The T cell receptor (beta chain) described here comes from a study of regulatory T cells in long-lasting Graves disease. Time point reported: persistent/refractory GD, antithyroid drugs over 5 years with positive TRAb. RNA from PBMCs was the source of the TCR library. Investigators prepared the TCR beta libraries by applying iRepertoire HTBI primers and Arm-PCR of CDR3 regions. One entry per CDR3 protein, called by TCRdb with MiXCR from the multiplex PCR reads. The sample has roughly 360,000 distinct CDR3 sequences, about 23% seen once. This clonotype was counted only a few times. This TCR came from a woman between 40 and 55 years old with Graves disease. Sequenced material: peripheral blood mononuclear cells (PBMCs), taken when the disease was refractory, from a patient treated with antithyroid drugs.

The CDR3 protein is CASSQVNGQGPLGYTF. In DNA, the CDR3 is TGCGCCAGCAGCCAAGTTAACGGACAGGGACCTCTTGGCTACACCTTC. J is TRBJ1-2 and V is TRBV4-1, with 8 bases identical to TRBD1. Germline V gene data show CDR1 as MGHRA and CDR2 as YSYEKL. Trimming removed 1 base from V and 7 bases from J; junction bases left unmatched: 11. This CDR3 region has 16 residues.